The entry below describes one T cell receptor (beta chain). The CDR3 contains 17 residues. Trimming removed 6 bases at V and 1 base at J, with 20 bases between. Germline CDR1 SGDLS, CDR2 YYNGEE. TCRdb itself ran the 5' RACE reads through MiXCR, one entry per CDR3 protein. Of about 110,000 distinct CDR3 sequences in the sample, about 12% are singletons; the top ten hold around 3.7%. This entry comes from a study of early T cells in non-severe SARS-CoV-2 infection. The specimen was whole blood, collected at baseline. The genes are TRBV9 and TRBJ2-1, with D perhaps being TRBD1 or TRBD2 (6 bases each). The sequence derives from an adult who was a healthcare worker with PCR-confirmed SARS-CoV-2 infection or an uninfected control (not recorded which). CDR3 in amino acids: CASKGGAPGGSYNEQFF. The CDR3 nucleotides read TGTGCCAGCAAAGGGGGAGCCCCAGGAGGGTCCTACAATGAGCAGTTCTTC.